The T cell receptor (beta chain) described here comes from a study of CD8 T cells in Susac syndrome. Per germline, CDR1 DFQATT and CDR2 SNEGSKA (reference sequence). This CDR3 region has 15 residues. With 6 bases removed from V and 2 bases from J, the gap between germline ends came to 19 bases. RNA was extracted with the RNeasy kit, and a quantity of about 0.45 to 1 ug was reverse transcribed using random hexamers. A multiplex approach, immunoSEQ multiplex PCR, amplified TCR beta CDR3 across 54 Vbeta and 13 Jbeta. TCRdb reprocessed the immunoSEQ multiplex PCR reads via MiXCR and lists one record per CDR3 protein. The profile covers about 180,000 distinct CDR3 sequences, with approximately 94% appearing a single time and more than 0.08% taken by the ten largest. Blood CD8+ and CD4+ T cells underwent high-throughput TCR beta sequencing. The multiple sclerosis control group was made up of treatment-naive patients with stable or active relapsing-remitting disease. Negative isolation yielded CD8+ and CD4+ T cells; FACS enriched TEMRA cells.

V gene TRBV20-1 combines with J gene TRBJ1-1, with a possible D match to TRBD1 (6 bases). The clonotype was recovered from a human donor with multiple sclerosis. Sequences were obtained from CD4+ T cells from PBMCs. CDR3 region: CSAPRVGQINTEAFF. CDR3 nucleotides: TGCAGTGCCCCGAGGGTGGGACAAATCAACACTGAAGCTTTCTTT.